This T cell receptor beta chain came from a study of T cell responses to AZD1222 COVID-19 vaccine. General observations from the study: Targeting of unmutated variant regions was reportedly seen in nearly half of spike-specific TCRs. Baseline testing showed seropositivity in only 6 or 7 AZD1222 recipients. CD4 TCRs associated with vaccination spanned spike, dominating at 160-218 and 743-854.

Germline V gene sequence: CDR1 SGHTA, CDR2 FQGNSA. The length of the CDR3 is 18 residues. With 1 base clipped from V and 3 bases from J, the junction kept 9 bases outside the gene matches. On this clone itself: Its antigen is unknown.

Produced via immunoSEQ multiplex PCR; TCRdb's table is partial and in-frame only. Here the sample spans 200,000 or so clones, about 90% being singletons. The sample in question was peripheral blood, obtained on day 0 of MenACWY control vaccination. The chain joins TRBV7-2 to TRBJ2-2; 9 bases agree with TRBD2. The TCR was taken from an adult in good health. The CDR3 region has the DNA TGTGCCAGCAGCTTAGTCATAGCGGGAGTATTAGACACCGGGGAGCTGTTTTTT. Translating it yields CASSLVIAGVLDTGELFF.